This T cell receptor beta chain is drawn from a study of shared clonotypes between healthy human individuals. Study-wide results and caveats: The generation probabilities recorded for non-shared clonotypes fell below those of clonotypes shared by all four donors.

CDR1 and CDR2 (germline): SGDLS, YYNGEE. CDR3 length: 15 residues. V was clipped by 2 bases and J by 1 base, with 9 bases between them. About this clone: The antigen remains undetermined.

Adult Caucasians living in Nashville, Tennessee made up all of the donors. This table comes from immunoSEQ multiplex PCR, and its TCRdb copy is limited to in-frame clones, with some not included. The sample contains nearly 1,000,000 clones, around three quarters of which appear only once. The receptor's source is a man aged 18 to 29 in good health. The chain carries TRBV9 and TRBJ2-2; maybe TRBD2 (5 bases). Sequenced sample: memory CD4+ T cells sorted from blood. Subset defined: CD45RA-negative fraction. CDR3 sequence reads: CASSVGSLNTGELFF. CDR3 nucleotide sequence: TGTGCCAGCAGCGTGGGGAGTTTGAACACCGGGGAGCTGTTTTTT. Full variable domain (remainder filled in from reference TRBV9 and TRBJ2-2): DSGVTQTPKHLITATGQRVTLRCSPRSGDLSVYWYQQSLDQGLQFLIQYYNGEERAKGNILERFSAQQFPDLHSELNLSSLELGDSALYFCASSVGSLNTGELFFGEGSRLTVL.